This entry concerns a single T cell receptor beta chain. Antigen: not known. The data stem from a study of somatic mutations in cytotoxic T cells in rheumatoid arthritis. Whole-study context: Including V beta1+ cells that were sequenced for TCRB, some T-cell populations stained with V beta antibodies were flow-sorted at nearly 100% purity.

Study results and caveats: An increase in CD8+ clonality with age was seen in rheumatoid arthritis patients but not in healthy controls. Clonality of CD8+ T cells, which was compared between rheumatoid arthritis patients and age-matched healthy controls, did not differ significantly.

This table comes from immunoSEQ multiplex PCR, and its TCRdb copy is limited to in-frame clones, with some not included. The table includes roughly 30,000 clones, approximately 78% detected once. Researchers isolated CD4+ and CD8+ cells by positive magnetic bead selection and then checked their purity by flow cytometry. The V gene's germline CDR1 is WSHSY and CDR2 SAAADI. The CDR3 sequence is 16 residues long. The ends lost 0 bases at V and 2 bases at J; junction bases unmatched: 3. This rearrangement joins TRBV10-2 to TRBJ2-2, with TRBD2 matching 7 bases. Source material: CD8+ T cells sorted from blood. The source is an adult with rheumatoid arthritis. DNA for the CDR3: TGCGCCAGCAGTGAGTCGGCTAGCGGAAACACCGGGGAGCTGTTTTTT. Protein sequence: CASSESASGNTGELFF.